Detailed here is one TCR beta chain. In the authors' methods: Estimated nucleated cell counts came from reference gene primer amplification. Sequenced by immunoSEQ multiplex PCR; TCRdb stores in-frame clones only, minus some. The V and J calls and the clone size are those of that table, but D and trimming were determined from the DNA. The sample records about 220,000 clones, roughly 88% being singletons. The record originates from a study of blood T cell repertoires in COVID-19. Background on the study: There were acute and convalescent COVID-19 samples, and they came from the United States, Italy and Spain. PBMCs, B-cell-depleted T cells, or T cells were the source of the cDNA or gDNA that made up the material.

Trimming cost V 3 bases and J 10 bases, with 10 bases left between them. CDR1 is LNHDA and CDR2 is SQIVND in the germline V gene (reference sequence). CDR3 length: 13 residues. The J gene is TRBJ1-6, the V gene TRBV19, with D perhaps TRBD1 (5 bases). The sequencing sample was made of peripheral blood. The clonotype was recovered from a man aged 50 to 60 with active or convalescent COVID-19. CDR3 loop: CASSIGQGSPLHF. CDR3 in DNA: TGTGCCAGTAGTATCGGTCAGGGATCACCCCTCCACTTT.